This is a list of T cell receptor beta chains from one sample in a study of blood T cell repertoires in COVID-19. Some clones are missing from TCRdb's copy, which holds only in-frame ones; the method was immunoSEQ multiplex PCR. This table holds 27,000 or so clones, about 90% found once. The sample consisted of peripheral blood. The origin of the receptors is a human donor in a cohort sampled during active COVID-19. Each CDR3 is given with its conserved first and last residue. A D gene is named only where the DNA matches it firmly. Clone size is shown for a subset of rows, as once, few, many or a class of expanded clone.

d_call: NA
clone_size: NA
j_call: TRBJ1-1
v_call: TRBV2
cdr3_nt: TGTGCCAGCAGTGGGGGGCAGTATAGCGCTGAAGCTTTCTTT
cdr3_aa: CASSGGQYSAEAFF

d_call: TRBD1
clone_size: once
j_call: TRBJ2-7
v_call: TRBV24-1
cdr3_nt: TGTGCCACCAGTGACACGGGACAGTCCCACGAGCAGTACTTC
cdr3_aa: CATSDTGQSHEQYF

d_call: TRBD2
clone_size: NA
j_call: TRBJ2-5
v_call: TRBV5-1
cdr3_nt: TGCGCCAGCAGCTCCACTAGCGGGGGCTCCGGGACCCAGTACTTC
cdr3_aa: CASSSTSGGSGTQYF

d_call: TRBD1
clone_size: NA
j_call: TRBJ1-2
v_call: TRBV7-9
cdr3_nt: TGTGCCAGCAGCTTTTTTGCCGGGACAGGGGCATCTACGACTATTGGCTACACCTTC
cdr3_aa: CASSFFAGTGASTTIGYTF

d_call: NA
clone_size: few
j_call: TRBJ2-7
v_call: TRBV9
cdr3_nt: TGTGCCAGCAGCGTAGCCAGGGGTGGAGAGCAGTACTTC
cdr3_aa: CASSVARGGEQYF

d_call: NA
clone_size: NA
j_call: TRBJ2-2
v_call: TRBV29-1
cdr3_nt: TGCAGCGTTAGCGCGAACACCGGGGAGCTGTTTTTT
cdr3_aa: CSVSANTGELFF

d_call: NA
clone_size: NA
j_call: TRBJ1-3
v_call: TRBV6-1
cdr3_nt: TGTGCCAGCAGTGAAACCTGGACAGCCACGGATGGAAACACCATATATTTT
cdr3_aa: CASSETWTATDGNTIYF

d_call: NA
clone_size: few
j_call: TRBJ1-1
v_call: TRBV5-1
cdr3_nt: TGCGCCAGCAGCCAACAGGGTAACACTGAAGCTTTCTTT
cdr3_aa: CASSQQGNTEAFF

d_call: NA
clone_size: few
j_call: TRBJ2-7
v_call: TRBV7-9
cdr3_nt: TGTGCCAGCAGTCTTATCTCGGGACTTAAGTCGAGGGCCGAGCAGTACTTC
cdr3_aa: CASSLISGLKSRAEQYF

d_call: TRBD1
clone_size: NA
j_call: TRBJ1-5
v_call: TRBV3-1/TRBV3-2
cdr3_nt: TGTGCCAGCAGCCAAGGATCGGGACAGGGACGCAATCAGCCCCAGCATTTT
cdr3_aa: CASSQGSGQGRNQPQHF

d_call: NA
clone_size: NA
j_call: TRBJ2-7
v_call: TRBV12-3/TRBV12-4
cdr3_nt: TGTGCCAGCAGTGGGGAGGAGCAGTACTTC
cdr3_aa: CASSGEEQYF

d_call: NA
clone_size: NA
j_call: TRBJ1-1
v_call: TRBV3-1/TRBV3-2
cdr3_nt: TGTGCCAGCAGCCCCACATTGAACACTGAAGCTTTCTTT
cdr3_aa: CASSPTLNTEAFF

d_call: TRBD2
clone_size: NA
j_call: TRBJ2-1
v_call: TRBV5-1
cdr3_nt: TGCGCCAGTCGACTAGCGGGGAACTACAATGAGCAGTTCTTC
cdr3_aa: CASRLAGNYNEQFF

d_call: NA
clone_size: NA
j_call: TRBJ2-1
v_call: TRBV4-1
cdr3_nt: TGCGCCAGCAGCCAAGATCGCAGCTCCTACAATGAGCAGTTCTTC
cdr3_aa: CASSQDRSSYNEQFF

d_call: TRBD2
clone_size: NA
j_call: TRBJ2-1
v_call: TRBV4-1
cdr3_nt: TGCGCCAGCAGCCAACGGGTGCGGGAGGGGGTCTTCTTC
cdr3_aa: CASSQRVREGVFF

d_call: NA
clone_size: NA
j_call: TRBJ2-2
v_call: TRBV27
cdr3_nt: TGTGCCAGCAGTTTGGAAGCCAGGGAAGGCGGGGAGCTGTTTTTT
cdr3_aa: CASSLEAREGGELFF

d_call: TRBD2
clone_size: NA
j_call: TRBJ2-1
v_call: TRBV28
cdr3_nt: TGTGCCAGCAGCGAAGGCGGGTCTCTAGCGGGGGGGGCAGTCTTC
cdr3_aa: CASSEGGSLAGGAVF

d_call: NA
clone_size: NA
j_call: TRBJ2-2
v_call: TRBV9
cdr3_nt: TGTGCCAGCAGCGTAGGGGGCCTTATCACCGGGGAGCTGTTTTTT
cdr3_aa: CASSVGGLITGELFF